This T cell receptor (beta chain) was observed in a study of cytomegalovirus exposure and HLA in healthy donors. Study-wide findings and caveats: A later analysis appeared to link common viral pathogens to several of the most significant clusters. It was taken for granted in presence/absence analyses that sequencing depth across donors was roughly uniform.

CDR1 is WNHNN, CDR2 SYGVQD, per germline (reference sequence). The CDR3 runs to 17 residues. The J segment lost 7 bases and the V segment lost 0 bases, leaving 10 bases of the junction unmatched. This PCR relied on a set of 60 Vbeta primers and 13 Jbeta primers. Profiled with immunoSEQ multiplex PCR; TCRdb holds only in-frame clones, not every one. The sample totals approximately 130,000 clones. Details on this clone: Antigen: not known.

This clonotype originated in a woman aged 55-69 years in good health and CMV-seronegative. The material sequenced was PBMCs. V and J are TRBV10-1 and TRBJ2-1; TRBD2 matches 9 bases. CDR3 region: CASSESRLAGSTNEQFF. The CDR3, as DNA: TGCGCCAGCAGTGAGTCGCGTCTAGCGGGGAGTACAAATGAGCAGTTCTTC.